This T cell receptor (beta chain) appears in the sequencing data of a study of blood T cells in healthy people across ages (dated by TCRdb to about 2015). About the investigation overall: In model experiments, template switching captured about one uniquely barcoded TCR beta cDNA molecule for every two T cells. Age-related changes in TCR beta repertoire diversity were measured in the study by deep sequencing normalized with unique cDNA molecular identifiers. The donors were split into four age groups: young (average about 15 years), middle-aged (39), aged (more than 60) and long-lived (approximately 89). Donors of different ages were randomly distributed across sequencing lanes to avoid experimental bias. Using the same blood draw, the study looked at two additional independent replicas of 1 million unique cDNA reads for two donors, one aged 18 to 30 and the other aged 80 or older.

Library method: 5' RACE. The reads were generated on an Illumina HiSeq 2500. The second PCR ran for about 6 to 11 cycles and used a J-beta primer mix along with a sample-barcoded 5' primer. A unique molecular identifier was introduced onto each TCR beta cDNA molecule by a template-switch 5' adaptor carrying 12 random nucleotides. Each sample yielded at least 2.5 million CDR3-containing paired-end reads. First-strand cDNA synthesis was performed from all RNA using the Mint cDNA synthesis kit, with priming by a TRBC-specific oligonucleotide. After uracil-DNA glycosylase treatment, a first 18-cycle PCR used universal primers M1SS and BC2_uni_R on all cDNA. The original methods were these. For normalization, 1 million high-quality reads were randomly selected from each sample, with every read carrying a distinct molecular identifier. Instead of being binned into consensus sequences, reads with shared molecular identifiers were discarded. CDR3 identification, clonotype clustering and error correction used MiTCR with a Q25 quality threshold and the strictest error-elimination algorithm. A nonparametric unseen species model with Euler transformation was used to estimate lower-bound total TCR beta diversity. The public reads were reprocessed in TCRdb via fastp at Q25 and MiXCR, keeping in-frame beta chains. One record per CDR3 amino acid sequence lists the most common genes and DNA. The V and J calls come from TCRdb's annotation, not from the publication. For this sample the table gives 910,000 or so distinct CDR3 sequences, of which roughly 47% were detected only once. Jointly, the top ten make up about 20% of the sample.

Counted from cysteine to phenylalanine, this CDR3 has 13 amino acids. The CDR3 DNA has 39 bases and is translated from base 1. The germline V gene supplies CDR1 SGHRS and CDR2 YFSETQ. Trimming takes 1 base from V and 5 bases from J, and the germline ends sit 7 bases apart. Broad study findings and their caveats: Estimates of total diversity based on one million sequenced T cells were considered lower bounds and underestimates. Compared with the aged group, more naive CD4+ T cells, fewer expanded clones and increased TCR diversity were shown by the long-lived group, suggesting age selection. Observed TCR beta diversity correlated strongly with the percentage of naive T cells measured by flow cytometry. Conclusive comparison of naive and antigen-experienced compartments was prevented by the profiling of bulk unsorted PBMCs. Observed TCR beta diversity per million T cells fell roughly linearly with age, and a significant reduction was already apparent by age about 43. Because the CMV infection status of the donors was unknown, age-related changes in expanded clonotypes may potentially have been confounded.

Donors were approximately 42 systemically healthy Caucasian individuals from Russia aged roughly 6 to 100 years. Each donor gave about 11 milliliters of peripheral blood, drawn into EDTA-treated Vacutainer tubes. Ficoll-Paque density-gradient centrifugation was used to isolate PBMCs, with at least 6 million per sample. Total RNA, at least 6 micrograms per sample, was extracted from PBMCs with Trizol reagent. For every donor, flow cytometry on a PBMC aliquot measured the percentage of naive CD45RAhigh/CD27high T cells. This clonotype was counted only a few times. Its antigen target is currently unknown. Within one base of it there is no much larger clone, and no base qualities were kept.

The source is an older woman in good health. The sequence is built from TRBV5-1 and TRBJ2-1; too little of a D gene remains to name it. The sequencing sample was made of blood. The DNA reads TGCGCCAGCAGCTTGACGCCCCACAATGAGCAGTTCTTC. It codes for CASSLTPHNEQFF.